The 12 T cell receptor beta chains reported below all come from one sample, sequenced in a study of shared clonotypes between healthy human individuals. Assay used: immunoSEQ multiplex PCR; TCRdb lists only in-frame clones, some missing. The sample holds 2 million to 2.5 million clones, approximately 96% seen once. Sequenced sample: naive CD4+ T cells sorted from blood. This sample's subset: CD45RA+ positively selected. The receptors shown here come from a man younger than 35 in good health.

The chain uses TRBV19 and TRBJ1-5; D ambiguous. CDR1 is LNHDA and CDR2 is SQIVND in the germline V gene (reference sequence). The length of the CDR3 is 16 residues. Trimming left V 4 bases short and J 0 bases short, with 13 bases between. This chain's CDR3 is CASSRKGGYSNQPQHF. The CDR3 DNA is TGTGCCAGTAGTAGGAAGGGCGGTTATAGCAATCAGCCCCAGCATTTT.

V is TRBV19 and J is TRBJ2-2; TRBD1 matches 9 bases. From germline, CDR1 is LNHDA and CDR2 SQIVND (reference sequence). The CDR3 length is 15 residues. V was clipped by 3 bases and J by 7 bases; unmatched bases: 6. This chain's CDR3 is CASSIGQGSSGELFF. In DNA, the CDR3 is TGTGCCAGTAGTATCGGACAGGGGAGTAGCGGGGAGCTGTTTTTT.

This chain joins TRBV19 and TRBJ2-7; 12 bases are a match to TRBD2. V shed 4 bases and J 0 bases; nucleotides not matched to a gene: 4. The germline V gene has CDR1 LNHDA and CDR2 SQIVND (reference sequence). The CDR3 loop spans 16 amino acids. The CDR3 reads CASSTGTSGSSYEQYF. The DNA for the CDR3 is TGTGCCAGTAGTACTGGGACTAGCGGGTCCTCCTACGAGCAGTACTTC.

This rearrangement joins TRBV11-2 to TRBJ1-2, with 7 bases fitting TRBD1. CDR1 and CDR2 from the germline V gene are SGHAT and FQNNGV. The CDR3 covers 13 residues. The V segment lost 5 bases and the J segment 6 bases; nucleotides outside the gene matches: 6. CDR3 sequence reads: CASSKEGGNGYTF. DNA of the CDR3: TGTGCCAGCAGCAAAGAAGGGGGCAATGGCTACACCTTC.

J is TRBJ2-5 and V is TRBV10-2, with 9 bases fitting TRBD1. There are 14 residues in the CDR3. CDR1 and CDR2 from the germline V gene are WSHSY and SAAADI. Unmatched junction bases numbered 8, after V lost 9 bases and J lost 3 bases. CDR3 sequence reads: CASRDRVREETQYF. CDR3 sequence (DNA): TGCGCCAGTAGGGACAGGGTGAGGGAAGAGACCCAGTACTTC.

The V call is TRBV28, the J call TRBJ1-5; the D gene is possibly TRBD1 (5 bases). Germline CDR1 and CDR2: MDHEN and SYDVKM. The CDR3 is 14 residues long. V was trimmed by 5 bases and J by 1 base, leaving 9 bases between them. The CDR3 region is CASSPRDSNQPQHF. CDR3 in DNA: TGTGCCAGCAGTCCACGGGACAGCAATCAGCCCCAGCATTTT.

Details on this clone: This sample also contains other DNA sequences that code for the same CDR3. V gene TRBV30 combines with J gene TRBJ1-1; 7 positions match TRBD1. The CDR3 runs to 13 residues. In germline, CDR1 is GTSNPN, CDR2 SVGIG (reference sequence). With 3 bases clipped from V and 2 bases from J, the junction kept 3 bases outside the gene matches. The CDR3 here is CAWSGQVNTEAFF. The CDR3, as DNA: TGTGCCTGGAGCGGACAGGTAAACACTGAAGCTTTCTTT.

The CDR3 coding sequence is TGTGCCAGCAGCTTGAGAGCCTACAATGAGCAGTTCTTC. The encoded protein is CASSLRAYNEQFF. This chain uses TRBV5-6 with TRBJ2-1; D remains ambiguous. The germline V gene has CDR1 SGHDT and CDR2 YYEEEE. The CDR3 is 13 amino acids. V shed 1 base and J shed 2 bases, with 4 bases lying between them.

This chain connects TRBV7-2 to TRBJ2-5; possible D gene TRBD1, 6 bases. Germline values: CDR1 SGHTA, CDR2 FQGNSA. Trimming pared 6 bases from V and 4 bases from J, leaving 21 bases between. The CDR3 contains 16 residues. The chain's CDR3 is CASSPYGPGTLETQYF. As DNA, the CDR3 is TGTGCCAGCAGTCCCTATGGCCCCGGGACACTAGAGACCCAGTACTTC. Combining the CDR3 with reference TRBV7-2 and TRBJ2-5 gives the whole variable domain GAGVSQSPSNKVTEKGKDVELRCDPISGHTALYWYRQSLGQGLEFLIYFQGNSAPDKSGLPSDRFSAERTGGSVSTLTIQRTQQEDSAVYLCASSPYGPGTLETQYFGPGTRLLVL.

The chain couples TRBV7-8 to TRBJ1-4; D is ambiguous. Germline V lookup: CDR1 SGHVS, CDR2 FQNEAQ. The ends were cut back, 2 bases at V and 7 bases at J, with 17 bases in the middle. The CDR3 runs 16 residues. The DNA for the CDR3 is TGTGCCAGCAGCTTATTGGCAGGTCTTGCCGGTGAAAAACTGTTTTTT. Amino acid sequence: CASSLLAGLAGEKLFF.

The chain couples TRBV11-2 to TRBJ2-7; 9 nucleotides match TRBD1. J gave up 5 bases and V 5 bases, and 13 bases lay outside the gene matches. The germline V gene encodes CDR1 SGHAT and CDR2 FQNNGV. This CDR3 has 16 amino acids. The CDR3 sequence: CASSRRGATGGNEQYF. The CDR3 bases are TGTGCCAGCAGCCGTCGGGGGGCGACAGGGGGAAACGAGCAGTACTTC.

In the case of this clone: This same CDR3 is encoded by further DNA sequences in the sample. CDR3 sequence: CASSSSDTQYF. The CDR3 DNA is TGTGCCAGCTCCTCCTCTGATACGCAGTATTTT. J is TRBJ2-3 and V is TRBV7-2; D unclear. Trimming removed 8 bases from V and 6 bases from J, with 9 bases in between. The V gene's germline CDR1 is SGHTA and CDR2 FQGNSA. The CDR3 has 11 amino acids.